This is a list of T cell receptor beta chains from one sample in a study of blood T cell repertoires in COVID-19. Measured with immunoSEQ multiplex PCR; TCRdb has only the in-frame clones, and not every one. The sample contains some 200,000 clones, approximately 83% of which appear only once. The specimen sequenced was peripheral blood. The receptor source for this set is a woman in her 30s with COVID-19, enrolled during active disease. Both conserved end residues are part of each CDR3. The order of the fields is V gene, clone size, D gene, J gene, CDR3 length, CDR3 protein, CDR3 DNA. The D gene is left open where the match is weak. Clone size is stated in some rows and not others, as once, few, many or a class when expanded.

TRBV5-1	once	NA	TRBJ2-4	14	CASSLGGQKNIQYF	TGCGCCAGCAGCTTGGGAGGACAGAAAAACATTCAGTACTTC
TRBV5-5	NA	TRBD2	TRBJ2-7	15	CASSLATSGGYEQYF	TGTGCCAGCAGCTTGGCCACTAGCGGGGGCTACGAGCAGTACTTC
TRBV27	NA	NA	TRBJ1-2	9	CASSWGDTF	TGTGCCAGCAGTTGGGGCGACACCTTC
TRBV27	NA	NA	TRBJ1-2	15	CASSLRRGTLYGYTF	TGTGCCAGCAGTTTACGGAGAGGGACACTCTATGGCTACACCTTC
TRBV7-9	NA	NA	TRBJ1-1	13	CASSPRGGGLAFF	TGTGCCAGCAGCCCACGTGGGGGGGGTTTGGCTTTCTTT
TRBV12-3/TRBV12-4	NA	NA	TRBJ2-7	13	CASCKGLSYEQYF	TGTGCCAGCTGTAAAGGACTGTCCTACGAGCAGTACTTC
TRBV21-1	NA	NA	TRBJ1-2	15	CASSPRGTVAYGYTF	TGTGCCAGCAGCCCTAGGGGGACAGTAGCCTATGGCTACACCTTC
TRBV5-1	once	TRBD2	TRBJ2-5	14	CASSPPTSVETQYF	TGCGCCAGCAGCCCCCCCACTAGCGTGGAGACCCAGTACTTC
TRBV5-1	NA	NA	TRBJ2-7	14	CASSLETDSYEQYF	TGCGCCAGCAGCTTGGAGACAGATTCCTACGAGCAGTACTTC
TRBV6-1	NA	NA	TRBJ1-2	17	CASSATSSGTDVYGYTF	TGTGCCAGCAGTGCCACCTCCTCCGGGACTGACGTCTATGGCTACACCTTC
TRBV9	NA	NA	TRBJ2-7	14	CASSVGAVGWEQYF	TGTGCCAGCAGCGTGGGGGCGGTAGGGTGGGAGCAGTACTTC
TRBV7-2	NA	TRBD2	TRBJ2-1	16	CASSLGFLAGGGEQFF	TGTGCCAGCAGCTTAGGGTTCCTAGCGGGAGGGGGGGAGCAGTTCTTC
TRBV6-5	NA	TRBD2	TRBJ2-3	15	CASSLSGGATDTQYF	TGTGCCAGCAGTCTAAGCGGGGGGGCAACAGATACGCAGTATTTT
TRBV18	once	NA	TRBJ1-6	13	CASSPSKESPLHF	TGTGCCAGCTCACCCTCTAAAGAATCACCCCTCCACTTT
TRBV14	NA	TRBD2	TRBJ2-1	16	CARYSTGTSLWNEQFF	TGTGCCAGATATAGCACCGGGACTAGCCTCTGGAATGAGCAGTTCTTC
TRBV27	NA	NA	TRBJ2-5	17	CASTSPGRNGGAETQYF	TGTGCCAGCACCTCACCAGGGAGGAATGGGGGGGCTGAGACCCAGTACTTC
TRBV2	few	NA	TRBJ1-2	13	CASSETVDYGYTF	TGTGCCAGCAGTGAAACGGTCGACTATGGCTACACCTTC
TRBV7-2	NA	TRBD2	TRBJ2-7	18	CASSSDFGLAGGGYEQYF	TGTGCCAGCAGCTCGGACTTTGGACTAGCGGGAGGCGGTTACGAGCAGTACTTC
TRBV19	NA	TRBD2	TRBJ2-3	16	CASRGTVAGQTDTQYF	TGTGCCAGTAGGGGAACTGTAGCGGGCCAAACAGATACGCAGTATTTT
TRBV28	NA	NA	TRBJ2-6	14	CASAGPSGANVLTF	TGTGCCAGCGCGGGACCTTCTGGGGCCAACGTCCTGACTTTC
TRBV28	NA	TRBD1	TRBJ1-6	18	CASSLFTGGASYNSPLHF	TGTGCCAGCAGCCTCTTCACAGGGGGCGCATCCTATAATTCACCCCTCCACTTT
TRBV19	NA	TRBD1	TRBJ2-3	16	CASSIATRGGGDTQYF	TGTGCCAGTAGTATTGCAACCCGAGGGGGCGGAGATACGCAGTATTTT
TRBV25-1	NA	NA	TRBJ1-2	10	CASGNYGYTF	TGTGCCAGCGGCAACTATGGCTACACCTTC
TRBV6-6	NA	TRBD1	TRBJ2-7	16	CASSRSGTGTSYEQYF	TGTGCCAGCAGCCGATCCGGGACAGGGACATCCTACGAGCAGTACTTC
TRBV5-1	NA	NA	TRBJ2-5	13	CASSLREWKTQYF	TGCGCCAGCAGCTTGAGGGAGTGGAAGACCCAGTACTTC
TRBV19	NA	NA	TRBJ2-7	15	CASSAKTGATYEQYF	TGTGCCAGTAGTGCCAAGACAGGCGCCACCTACGAGCAGTACTTC
TRBV3-1/TRBV3-2	NA	TRBD2	TRBJ2-5	16	CASSRTSGGPQETQYF	TGTGCCAGCAGCCGGACTAGCGGGGGGCCCCAAGAGACCCAGTACTTC
TRBV2	NA	TRBD1	TRBJ2-3	14	CASSITGESDTQYF	TGTGCCAGCAGTATAACAGGGGAGTCAGATACGCAGTATTTT
TRBV30	NA	NA	TRBJ2-7	13	CAWRRQGIYEQYF	TGTGCCTGGAGAAGACAAGGAATATACGAGCAGTACTTC
TRBV7-2	NA	NA	TRBJ1-4	15	CASSSGLATNEKLFF	TGTGCCAGCAGCTCAGGCCTTGCAACTAATGAAAAACTGTTTTTT
TRBV27	NA	NA	TRBJ2-3	15	CASSPVRVFTDTQYF	TGTGCCAGCAGTCCGGTACGGGTCTTCACAGATACGCAGTATTTT
TRBV5-1	once	TRBD2	TRBJ2-3	15	CASSPPAGGTDTQYF	TGCGCCAGCAGCCCCCCAGCGGGGGGCACAGATACGCAGTATTTT
TRBV25-1	NA	NA	TRBJ2-2	13	CASATSSAGELFF	TGTGCCAGCGCGACTAGTTCGGCCGGGGAGCTGTTTTTT
TRBV5-5	NA	TRBD2	TRBJ2-3	16	CASSLGASGSSDTQYF	TGTGCCAGCAGCTTGGGGGCTAGCGGGAGTTCGGATACGCAGTATTTT
TRBV6-5	NA	TRBD2	TRBJ2-1	16	CASSSTLAGSYNEQFF	TGTGCCAGCAGTTCCACACTAGCGGGCTCCTACAATGAGCAGTTCTTC
TRBV6-2/TRBV6-3	NA	TRBD2	TRBJ2-3	16	CASSLRTSPPADTQYF	TGTGCCAGCAGTTTAAGGACTAGCCCACCGGCAGATACGCAGTATTTT
TRBV27	NA	TRBD2	TRBJ2-5	13	CASTGGVRKTQYF	TGTGCCAGCACCGGGGGGGTGAGAAAGACCCAGTACTTC
TRBV7-6	NA	NA	TRBJ2-7	17	CASSPSDRLRAWDEQYF	TGTGCCAGCAGCCCATCCGACCGTCTGCGGGCGTGGGACGAGCAGTACTTC
TRBV5-6	NA	NA	TRBJ1-1	16	CASSLYAGDIGTEAFF	TGTGCCAGCAGCTTGTACGCAGGGGATATTGGCACTGAAGCTTTCTTT
TRBV7-2	NA	NA	TRBJ1-2	15	CASSLGAGEYYGYTF	TGTGCCAGCAGCTTAGGGGCCGGGGAATACTATGGCTACACCTTC
TRBV13	once	NA	TRBJ2-7	16	CASSSRKVRVGREQYF	TGTGCCAGCAGCTCCCGAAAAGTCAGGGTAGGTAGGGAGCAGTACTTC
TRBV11-2	NA	NA	TRBJ2-1	14	CASSLGSWAGEQFF	TGTGCCAGCAGCTTAGGGTCATGGGCTGGTGAGCAGTTCTTC
TRBV3-1/TRBV3-2	NA	TRBD2	TRBJ2-2	17	CASSAGLAGGNTGELFF	TGTGCCAGCAGCGCCGGACTAGCGGGAGGAAACACCGGGGAGCTGTTTTTT
TRBV7-3	NA	TRBD2	TRBJ2-1	17	CASSLTASGRASNEQFF	TGTGCCAGCAGCTTAACCGCTAGCGGGAGGGCCTCGAATGAGCAGTTCTTC
TRBV28	NA	TRBD1	TRBJ2-5	15	CASSWTGTGGETQYF	TGTGCCAGCAGTTGGACAGGGACCGGCGGAGAGACCCAGTACTTC